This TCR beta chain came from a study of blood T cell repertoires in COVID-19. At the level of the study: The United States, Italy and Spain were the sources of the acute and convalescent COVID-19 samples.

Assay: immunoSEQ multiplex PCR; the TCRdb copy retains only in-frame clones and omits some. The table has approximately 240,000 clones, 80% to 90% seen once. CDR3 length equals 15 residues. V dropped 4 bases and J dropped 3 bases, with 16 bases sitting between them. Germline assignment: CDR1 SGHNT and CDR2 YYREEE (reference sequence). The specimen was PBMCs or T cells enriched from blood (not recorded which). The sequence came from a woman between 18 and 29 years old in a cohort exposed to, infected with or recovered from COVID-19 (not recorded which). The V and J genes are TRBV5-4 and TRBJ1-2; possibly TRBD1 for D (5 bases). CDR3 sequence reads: CASSPGGSTDYGYTF. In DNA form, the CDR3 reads TGTGCCAGCAGCCCGGGGGGGAGTACGGACTATGGCTACACCTTC.